Sequencing of this T cell receptor beta chain was carried out in a study of neurological immune-mediated disorders. V was trimmed by 4 bases and J by 0 bases, leaving 10 bases between them. CDR1 is SGHRS and CDR2 is YFSETQ in the germline V gene. The CDR3 is made up of 14 amino acids. One entry per CDR3 protein results from TCRdb running MiXCR on the 5' RACE reads. The data hold 30,000 to 35,000 distinct CDR3 sequences, with approximately 20% observed a single time. This rearrangement joins TRBV5-1 to TRBJ1-1; D unclear. Sequences were obtained from CD4+ T cells from blood. This receptor was identified in a man in his fifties or sixties with HTLV-1-associated myelopathy (HAM/TSP). CDR3 bases: TGCGCCAGCAGCCTCGGACCGCTGAACACTGAAGCTTTCTTT. Its protein is CASSLGPLNTEAFF. The complete variable domain, with remaining parts taken from reference TRBV5-1 and TRBJ1-1, reads KAGVTQTPRYLIKTRGQQVTLSCSPISGHRSVSWYQQTPGQGLQFLFEYFSETQRNKGNFPGRFSGRQFSNSRSEMNVSTLELGDSALYLCASSLGPLNTEAFFGQGTRLTVV.